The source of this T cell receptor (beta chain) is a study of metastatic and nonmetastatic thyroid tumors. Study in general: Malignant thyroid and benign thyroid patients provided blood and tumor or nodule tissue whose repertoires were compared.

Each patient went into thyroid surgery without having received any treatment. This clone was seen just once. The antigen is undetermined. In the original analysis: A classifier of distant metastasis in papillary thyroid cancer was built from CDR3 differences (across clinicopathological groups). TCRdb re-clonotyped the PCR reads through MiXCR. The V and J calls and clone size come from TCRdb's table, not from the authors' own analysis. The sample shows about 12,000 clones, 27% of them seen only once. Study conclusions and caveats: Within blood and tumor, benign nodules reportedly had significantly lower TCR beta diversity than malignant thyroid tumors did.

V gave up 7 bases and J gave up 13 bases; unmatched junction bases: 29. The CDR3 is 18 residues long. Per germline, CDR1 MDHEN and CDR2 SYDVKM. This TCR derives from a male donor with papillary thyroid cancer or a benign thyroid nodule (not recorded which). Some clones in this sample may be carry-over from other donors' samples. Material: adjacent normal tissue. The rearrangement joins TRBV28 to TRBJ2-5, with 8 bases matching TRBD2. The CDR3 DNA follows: TGTGCCAGCACCTACTTGTACGGGAGGGACCGAAGTGGAGAGCCCCCGTACTTC. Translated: CASTYLYGRDRSGEPPYF.